The 27 T cell receptor beta chains below were found in one sample sequenced in a study of technical replicates of blood from several donors. TCRdb's copy holds only in-frame clones and misses some; the assay was immunoSEQ multiplex PCR. The sample holds over 80,000 clones, roughly 95% seen once. Specimen: T cells isolated from PBMCs. The origin of the receptors is a human donor in good health.

V is TRBV7-9 and J is TRBJ2-2; weak D call: TRBD1 (5 bases). This CDR3 spans 12 amino acids. Trimming cost V 4 bases and J 9 bases, with 9 bases left between them. The germline CDR1 and CDR2 sequences are SEHNR and FQNEAQ (reference sequence). The DNA for the CDR3 is TGTGCCAGCAGCTCATCAGGGCGGGAGCTGTTTTTT. Translation gives CASSSSGRELFF.

The rearrangement joins TRBV29-1 to TRBJ2-7, with 10 bases lining up with TRBD1. Germline trimming cut 8 bases from V and 0 bases from J; bases unmatched to any gene: 10. CDR1 is SQVTM and CDR2 is ANQGSEA in the germline V gene. The CDR3 sequence is 15 residues long. The CDR3 coding sequence is TGCAGCTTCCGACGAGGGACAGGGGCCTCCTACGAGCAGTACTTC. This translates into CSFRRGTGASYEQYF.

V usage is TRBV29-1 and J usage is TRBJ1-3; 7 positions agree with TRBD1. The germline gives CDR1 SQVTM, CDR2 ANQGSEA. The CDR3 loop spans 15 amino acids. V dropped 6 bases and J dropped 0; count of bases not matched to a gene: 8. The CDR3 DNA sequence: TGCAGCGTCCGGGACAGAAACTACTCTGGAAACACCATATATTTT. Amino acids: CSVRDRNYSGNTIYF.

V and J are TRBV6-5 and TRBJ2-7; D is ambiguous. Trimming shortened V by 0 bases and J by 4 bases, and 7 bases separated the two germline ends. This CDR3 comprises 13 residues. Germline loops: CDR1 MNHEY, CDR2 SVGAGI. The CDR3 spells CASSYSQKYEQYF. As DNA, the CDR3 is TGTGCCAGCAGTTACTCACAGAAGTACGAGCAGTACTTC.

V gene TRBV6-6 combines with J gene TRBJ2-5; weak D call: TRBD2 (6 bases). The germline CDR1 and CDR2 sequences are MNHNY and SVGAGI (reference sequence). The length of the CDR3 is 15 residues. V was shortened by 4 bases and J by 0 bases, with 12 bases between the two germline ends. The CDR3 nucleotides read TGTGCCAGCAGTTCCGGGGACTCGTACCAAGAGACCCAGTACTTC. Protein sequence: CASSSGDSYQETQYF.

J is TRBJ2-7 and V is TRBV2; 15 bases fit TRBD2. In germline, CDR1 is SNHLY, CDR2 FYNNEI. V shed 7 bases, J shed 6 bases, and the junction held 7 bases outside the gene matches. The CDR3 is 15 residues long. DNA of the CDR3: TGTGCCAGCACCTTTGGACTAGCGGGGGGGGGCGAGCAGTACTTC. This sequence encodes CASTFGLAGGGEQYF.

In DNA, the CDR3 is TGTGCCAGCAGCTTGGGGAGCACTGAAGCTTTCTTT. This encodes CASSLGSTEAFF. The V call is TRBV5-4, the J call TRBJ1-1; D is unclear. From germline, CDR1 is SGHNT and CDR2 YYREEE (reference sequence). Trimming removed 0 bases at V and 4 bases at J, with 4 bases between. This CDR3 is built from 12 residues.

This rearrangement joins TRBV5-1 to TRBJ2-3; perhaps TRBD2 as D (6 bases). The CDR3 is 16 amino acids. The ends were cut back, 4 bases at V and 3 bases at J, with 18 bases in the middle. Germline CDR1 and CDR2: SGHRS and YFSETQ. The CDR3 region is CASSRDPGERTDTQYF. The DNA for the CDR3 is TGCGCCAGCAGCCGAGATCCGGGAGAGAGGACAGATACGCAGTATTTT.

The chain joins TRBV19 to TRBJ1-5; 10 positions agree with TRBD1. The CDR3 extends over 16 amino acids. From germline, CDR1 is LNHDA and CDR2 SQIVND (reference sequence). The J segment lost 3 bases and the V segment lost 3 bases, leaving 5 bases of the junction unmatched. DNA of the CDR3: TGTGCCAGTAGTATGGGGACAGGGGAAGACAATCAGCCCCAGCATTTT. Translating gives CASSMGTGEDNQPQHF.

V is TRBV21-1 and J is TRBJ1-5. TRBV21-1 is a listed pseudogene. The CDR3 runs 14 residues. The CDR3 region has the DNA TGTGCCAGCAGCAAAGAAGGCGGGTCTGAGCCCCAGCATTTT. Its protein is CASSKEGGSEPQHF.

The chain employs TRBV4-3 and TRBJ1-5; weak D call: TRBD1 (6 bases). The V end was cut by 0 bases, the J end by 1 base, with 13 bases between. Germline V CDR1 and CDR2: LGHNA, YSLEER. CDR3 length: 17 residues. This chain's CDR3 is CASSQDAEGGSNQPQHF. For the CDR3, the DNA is TGCGCCAGCAGCCAAGATGCGGAGGGGGGGAGCAATCAGCCCCAGCATTTT.

This clone appeared a single time. The germline gene is not matched at one end of the junction; a read error may be the cause. J is TRBJ2-1 and V is TRBV7-7; 7 nucleotides line up with TRBD1. The CDR3 consists of 16 residues. Germline V gene data show CDR1 as SSHAT and CDR2 as FNYEAQ (reference sequence). The CDR3 protein is CASSSPTGLSYNEQFF. CDR3 nucleotides: TGTGCTAGCAGCTCTCCGACAGGGCTCTCCTACAATGAGCAGTTCTTC.

The rearrangement joins TRBV25-1 to TRBJ2-2, with D maybe TRBD2 (5 bases). This CDR3 is built from 12 residues. From germline, CDR1 is MGHDK and CDR2 SYGVNS. V was pared by 4 bases and J by 7 bases, with 7 bases between. This CDR3 reads CASSGSVGELFF. DNA of the CDR3: TGTGCCAGCAGTGGTAGCGTCGGGGAGCTGTTTTTT.

This chain joins TRBV6-5 and TRBJ2-1, with D possibly being TRBD2 (6 bases). This CDR3 comprises 14 residues. V lost 3 bases to trimming and J lost 9 bases, with 15 bases between them. Germline-derived CDR1 and CDR2 are MNHEY and SVGAGI. As DNA, the CDR3 is TGTGCCAGCAGTTATAACCGGGGGAGAGTTGAGCAGTTCTTC. Protein: CASSYNRGRVEQFF.

This sequence joins TRBV5-1 and TRBJ1-2; 10 bases line up with TRBD1. This CDR3 is built from 16 residues. The germline V gene encodes CDR1 SGHRS and CDR2 YFSETQ. V was pared by 4 bases and J by 5 bases, with 11 bases of the junction left unmatched. CDR3 amino acids: CASSPTGGSVWYGYTF. CDR3 in DNA: TGCGCCAGCAGCCCGACAGGGGGCAGTGTATGGTATGGCTACACCTTC.

CDR3 sequence: CASSLQSTDTQYF. CDR3 nucleotide sequence: TGTGCCAGCAGTTTACAGAGCACAGATACGCAGTATTTT. This chain connects TRBV27 to TRBJ2-3, with unresolved D. Between the trimmed V and J ends, which lost 2 bases and 0 bases, there was a span of 3 bases. Germline CDR1 MNHEY, CDR2 SMNVEV (reference sequence). The CDR3 has 13 residues.

The gene calls are TRBV11-2 and TRBJ2-7, with a possible D match to TRBD1 (5 bases). The germline V and J ends were trimmed by 1 base and 3 bases, with 10 bases remaining between them. There are 14 residues in the CDR3. The germline V gene encodes CDR1 SGHAT and CDR2 FQNNGV. The CDR3 DNA sequence: TGTGCCAGCAGCTTAGGGGGCCAGGACTACGAGCAGTACTTC. Residues: CASSLGGQDYEQYF.

The V and J genes are TRBV6-1 and TRBJ2-7; a weak D match, TRBD2 (5 bases). Germline V CDR1 and CDR2: MNHNS, SASEGT. The CDR3 is made up of 13 amino acids. The V end was cut by 2 bases, the J end by 6 bases, with 11 bases between. For the CDR3, the DNA is TGTGCCAGCAGTGAATCGGGATTTGGCGAGCAGTACTTC. This encodes CASSESGFGEQYF.

The chain joins TRBV4-2 to TRBJ2-7; D uncertain. The CDR3 runs 14 residues. V lost 0 bases and J 0 bases, leaving 6 bases between the germline ends. Germline V gene lookup returns CDR1 LGHNA and CDR2 YNFKEQ. The CDR3 loop reads CASSQDESSYEQYF. CDR3 sequence (DNA): TGTGCCAGCAGCCAAGATGAGAGCTCCTACGAGCAGTACTTC.

Concerning this clone: A read error is likely, as this CDR3 ends without the conserved phenylalanine or tryptophan. V is TRBV6-6 and J is TRBJ1-2; D is ambiguous. The CDR3 totals 15 residues. V lost 0 bases to trimming and J lost 8 bases, with 16 bases between them. The V gene's germline CDR1 is MNHNY and CDR2 SVGAGI (reference sequence). CDR3 amino acids: CASSYSSTGFEGYTL. CDR3 bases: TGTGCCAGCAGTTACTCGAGTACGGGGTTCGAGGGCTACACCCTC.

V is TRBV18 and J is TRBJ1-3; D is perhaps TRBD1 (6 bases). CDR1 and CDR2 (germline): KGHSH, LQKENI. The CDR3 spans 16 residues. V lost 3 bases and J lost 0, with 12 bases in between. The CDR3 here is CASSPGTSYSGNTIYF. In nucleotides, the CDR3 is TGTGCCAGCTCACCCGGGACATCCTACTCTGGAAACACCATATATTTT.

The V call is TRBV11-2, the J call TRBJ2-1; 7 nucleotides align to TRBD1. The trim removed 6 bases at V and 8 bases at J, leaving 10 bases unmatched. The CDR3 extends over 14 amino acids. CDR1 is SGHAT, CDR2 FQNNGV, per germline. The CDR3 protein is CASREGQIQDEQFF. As DNA, the CDR3 is TGTGCCAGCAGAGAGGGACAGATTCAGGATGAGCAGTTCTTC.

This chain joins TRBV4-2 and TRBJ2-7; 8 bases fit TRBD1. The CDR3 has 17 residues. V trimming: 0 bases; J trimming: 3 bases; junction bases outside the gene matches: 10. Germline V gene sequence: CDR1 LGHNA, CDR2 YNFKEQ. In DNA, the CDR3 is TGTGCCAGCAGCCAAGATTCGGACAGGGTGAATATCTACGAGCAGTACTTC. Amino acid sequence: CASSQDSDRVNIYEQYF.

The chain couples TRBV5-6 to TRBJ2-2; D might be TRBD2 (5 bases). CDR1 SGHDT and CDR2 YYEEEE come from the germline V gene. The CDR3 contains 16 residues. Deletions cut 0 bases from V and 5 bases from J, with 14 bases between. This CDR3 is CASSLDGRSGTGELFF. The CDR3 coding sequence is TGTGCCAGCAGCTTGGATGGGAGATCGGGGACCGGGGAGCTGTTTTTT.

J is TRBJ1-2 and V is TRBV19, with D uncertain. Between the trimmed V and J ends, which lost 5 bases and 6 bases, there was a span of 16 bases. This CDR3 contains 14 residues. CDR1 is LNHDA, CDR2 SQIVND, per germline (reference sequence). This CDR3 reads CASSVARVKDGYTF. CDR3 in DNA: TGTGCCAGTAGTGTAGCCCGGGTTAAGGATGGCTACACCTTC.

This chain uses TRBV30 with TRBJ2-1; D is perhaps TRBD2 (5 bases). With 3 bases removed from V and 6 bases from J, the gap between germline ends came to 18 bases. This CDR3 is built from 15 residues. Germline CDR1 is GTSNPN and CDR2 is SVGIG (reference sequence). The CDR3 loop is CAWSPGSGPRNEQFF. In nucleotides, the CDR3 is TGTGCCTGGAGCCCGGGAAGCGGCCCCCGCAATGAGCAGTTCTTC.

The rearrangement uses TRBV19 and TRBJ1-1, with 7 bases lining up with TRBD1. Germline V gene sequence: CDR1 LNHDA, CDR2 SQIVND (reference sequence). Trimming took 4 bases from V and 3 from J; bases not matched to a gene: 5. The CDR3 length is 14 residues. The CDR3 loop is CASSTRGLDTEAFF. In nucleotides, the CDR3 is TGTGCCAGTAGTACCAGGGGGTTGGACACTGAAGCTTTCTTT.